The 29 T cell receptor beta chains in this list originate from one sample, sequenced in a study of blood T cell repertoires in COVID-19. Clones were sequenced by immunoSEQ multiplex PCR, and TCRdb holds only the in-frame ones, with some missing. The table has 130,000 or so clones, about 86% seen once. Sequenced input: peripheral blood. Receptors were obtained from an older woman with acute or convalescent COVID-19.

The chain carries TRBV18 and TRBJ1-5; D possibly corresponds to TRBD1 (6 bases). The V and J ends lost 1 base and 4 bases respectively, with 11 bases between them. The CDR3 sequence is 15 residues long. The germline CDR1 and CDR2 sequences are KGHSH and LQKENI. CDR3 residues: CASSPQAGANQPQHF. CDR3 nucleotide sequence: TGTGCCAGCTCACCACAGGCAGGGGCAAATCAGCCCCAGCATTTT. Variable domain in full (rest from reference TRBV18 and TRBJ1-5): NAGVMQNPRHLVRRRGQEARLRCSPMKGHSHVYWYRQLPEEGLKFMVYLQKENIIDESGMPKERFSAEFPKEGPSILRIQQVVRGDSAAYFCASSPQAGANQPQHFGDGTRLSIL.

The chain links TRBV11-2 to TRBJ2-7, with 7 positions matching TRBD1. The CDR3 loop spans 15 amino acids. Germline values: CDR1 SGHAT, CDR2 FQNNGV. Trimming cost V 2 bases and J 3 bases; bases outside gene matches: 7. DNA for the CDR3: TGTGCCAGCAGCTTAAACAGGGGAGTGGGCTACGAGCAGTACTTC. Its translation: CASSLNRGVGYEQYF.

This clone was found a few times. V usage is TRBV3-1 (or the pseudogene TRBV3-2) and J usage is TRBJ2-1; 12 nucleotides agree with TRBD2. Germline assignment: CDR1 LGHDT and CDR2 YNNKEL (reference sequence). CDR3 size: 16 residues. V dropped 2 bases and J dropped 7; count of bases not matched to a gene: 6. The CDR3 DNA sequence: TGTGCCAGCAGCCAACGCCGACTAGCGGGGGATAATGAGCAGTTCTTC. This gives the protein CASSQRRLAGDNEQFF.

The rearrangement links TRBV7-2 to TRBJ1-3, with a tentative D call TRBD1 (6 bases). Germline V gene data show CDR1 as SGHTA and CDR2 as FQGNSA. The CDR3 runs 15 residues. Trimming cost V 5 bases and J 4 bases, with 15 bases left between them. CDR3 region: CASSHHSGAGNTIYF. The CDR3, as DNA: TGTGCCAGCAGCCATCACTCAGGGGCCGGAAACACCATATATTTT.

A single count supports this clone. The chain carries TRBV10-1 and TRBJ2-2; D ambiguous. This CDR3 spans 12 amino acids. The germline V and J ends were trimmed by 3 bases and 4 bases, with 3 bases remaining between them. Germline assignment: CDR1 WNHNN and CDR2 SYGVQD (reference sequence). CDR3 sequence (DNA): TGCGCCAGCAGTGACAGCACCGGGGAGCTGTTTTTT. Its translation is CASSDSTGELFF.

The CDR3 coding sequence is TGTGCCAGCAGCGTCCAGGGGGGCACAGATACGCAGTATTTT. Translation: CASSVQGGTDTQYF. V gene TRBV11-3 combines with J gene TRBJ2-3; 7 bases are a match to TRBD1. This CDR3 has 14 amino acids. Germline V gene data show CDR1 as SGHNT and CDR2 as YENEEA. V dropped 5 bases and J dropped 1; count of bases not matched to a gene: 3.

There are a few counts of this clone. The chain links TRBV6-5 to TRBJ2-1; TRBD2 matches at 14 bases. This CDR3 has 15 residues. The trim removed 6 bases at V and 4 bases at J, leaving 2 bases unmatched. Germline CDR1 is MNHEY and CDR2 is SVGAGI. CDR3 in amino acids: CASRGLAGGYNEQFF. The CDR3 DNA reads as TGTGCCAGCAGAGGACTAGCGGGGGGTTACAATGAGCAGTTCTTC.

This chain connects TRBV5-4 to TRBJ2-1, with D perhaps TRBD1 (6 bases). CDR3 length: 14 residues. Germline-derived CDR1 and CDR2 are SGHNT and YYREEE (reference sequence). Trimming took 4 bases from V and 7 from J, leaving 15 bases between them. CDR3 region: CASSPTQGLNEQFF. The DNA of the CDR3 is TGTGCCAGCAGCCCGACACAGGGTTTAAATGAGCAGTTCTTC.

The CDR3 DNA is TGTGCCAGCAGTCAACATGGACTAGCGGGGACCCAAGAGACCCAGTACTTC. Encoded protein: CASSQHGLAGTQETQYF. The gene calls are TRBV2 and TRBJ2-5, with TRBD2 identical over 12 bases. Per the germline V gene, CDR1 is SNHLY and CDR2 is FYNNEI. V was pared by 5 bases and J by 1 base, with 8 bases of the junction left unmatched. The CDR3 runs 17 residues.

The table lists this clone with many counts. The V gene is TRBV7-9, the J gene TRBJ1-4; 7 nucleotides match TRBD1. V was pared by 5 bases and J by 5 bases, with 8 bases of the junction left unmatched. The CDR3 is made up of 15 amino acids. In germline, CDR1 is SEHNR, CDR2 FQNEAQ (reference sequence). Written as DNA, the CDR3 is TGTGCCAGCAGCGGGTCGGACAGGATAAATGAAAAACTGTTTTTT. Its translation: CASSGSDRINEKLFF. Using reference TRBV7-9 and TRBJ1-4 for the parts outside the CDR3, the full variable domain is DTGVSQNPRHKITKRGQNVTFRCDPISEHNRLYWYRQTLGQGPEFLTYFQNEAQLEKSRLLSDRFSAERPKGSFSTLEIQRTEQGDSAMYLCASSGSDRINEKLFFGSGTQLSVL.

The chain couples TRBV5-1 to TRBJ2-3; TRBD2 matches at 10 bases. With V trimmed by 2 bases and J by 6 bases, 3 bases remained unmatched. This CDR3 spans 14 amino acids. Germline-derived CDR1 and CDR2 are SGHRS and YFSETQ. CDR3 DNA sequence: TGCGCCAGCAGCTTCAGCGGGGGGGCGGATACGCAGTATTTT. Translated, it gives CASSFSGGADTQYF.

The chain has TRBV3-1 (or the pseudogene TRBV3-2) and TRBJ1-2; D is ambiguous. The germline V gene has CDR1 LGHDT and CDR2 YNNKEL (reference sequence). V was cut by 3 bases and J by 2 bases, with 16 bases left in between. There are 16 residues in the CDR3. The CDR3 loop is CASSQHSPLRNYGYTF. CDR3 in DNA: TGTGCCAGCAGCCAGCACAGCCCCCTAAGAAACTATGGCTACACCTTC.

The chain recombines TRBV7-6 with TRBJ2-1, with 9 nucleotides matching TRBD1. V shed 3 bases, J shed 12 bases, and the junction held 6 bases outside the gene matches. CDR1 and CDR2 from the germline V gene are SGHVS and FNYEAQ. The CDR3 has 13 amino acids. The chain's CDR3 is CASSFTGQGGQFF. Here the CDR3 DNA reads TGTGCCAGCAGCTTCACGGGACAGGGAGGGCAGTTCTTC.

This chain connects TRBV6-2 or TRBV6-3 to TRBJ1-1; 7 nucleotides line up with TRBD1. The CDR3 spans 15 residues. V lost 0 bases and J lost 1; bases outside the gene matches: 2. Germline assignment: CDR1 MNHEY and CDR2 SVGEGT. CDR3 DNA: TGTGCCAGCAGTTACTCGACAGGGTCGAACACTGAAGCTTTCTTT. This sequence encodes CASSYSTGSNTEAFF.

This CDR3 reads CASSSGGATFYEQYF. The CDR3 DNA sequence: TGTGCCAGCAGCTCGGGCGGGGCGACGTTTTACGAGCAGTACTTC. J is TRBJ2-7 and V is TRBV5-4; D is perhaps TRBD2 (6 bases). Germline assignment: CDR1 SGHNT and CDR2 YYREEE (reference sequence). The V gene lost 3 bases and the J gene lost 4 bases, with 17 bases spanning the gap. This CDR3 region has 15 residues. The full variable domain, rest sourced from reference TRBV5-4 and TRBJ2-7, is ETGVTQSPTHLIKTRGQQVTLRCSSQSGHNTVSWYQQALGQGPQFIFQYYREEENGRGNFPPRFSGLQFPNYSSELNVNALELDDSALYLCASSSGGATFYEQYFGPGTRLTVT.

The chain couples TRBV27 to TRBJ2-2; maybe TRBD2 (6 bases). Between the trimmed V and J ends, which lost 7 bases and 7 bases, there was a span of 16 bases. Germline V lookup: CDR1 MNHEY, CDR2 SMNVEV (reference sequence). The CDR3 is made up of 14 amino acids. The CDR3 loop reads CASTRAGLSGELFF. DNA for the CDR3: TGTGCCAGCACCAGGGCGGGGTTGAGCGGGGAGCTGTTTTTT.

The chain joins TRBV5-4 to TRBJ1-2; TRBD1 matches 7 bases. Trimming cost V 0 bases and J 7 bases; bases outside gene matches: 9. The germline gives CDR1 SGHNT, CDR2 YYREEE (reference sequence). This CDR3 is built from 15 residues. CDR3 protein: CASSLVGTAKGGYTF. The DNA of the CDR3 is TGTGCCAGCAGCTTGGTTGGGACAGCTAAGGGTGGCTACACCTTC.

The CDR3: CASTRGTDTQYF. CDR3 DNA: TGTGCCAGTACCAGGGGGACAGATACGCAGTATTTT. The V call is TRBV19, the J call TRBJ2-3, with 7 bases fitting TRBD1. This CDR3 is 12 amino acids long. CDR1 and CDR2 from the germline V gene are LNHDA and SQIVND (reference sequence). The ends lost 7 bases at V and 3 bases at J; junction bases unmatched: 1.

A remark on this clone: A single base separates this from a much larger clone, so it may be a read error. DNA of the CDR3: TGTGTCAGCAGAAGTGGGACAGGGGCATCCTACGAGCAGTACTTC. Protein product: CVSRSGTGASYEQYF. The chain has TRBV6-6 and TRBJ2-7, with TRBD1 identical over 10 bases. The CDR3 totals 15 residues. Germline V gene lookup returns CDR1 MNHNY and CDR2 SVGAGI (reference sequence).

The chain carries TRBV5-1 and TRBJ1-6; unclear D gene. Germline lookup yields CDR1 SGHRS and CDR2 YFSETQ. This CDR3 is 15 amino acids long. Between the trimmed V and J ends, which lost 7 bases and 6 bases, there was a span of 17 bases. CDR3 in amino acids: CASPGPILRNSPLHF. The DNA for the CDR3 is TGCGCCAGCCCTGGGCCAATCCTGCGTAATTCACCCCTCCACTTT.

J is TRBJ2-5 and V is TRBV10-1; 10 positions match TRBD1. J gave up 5 bases and V 0 bases, and 3 bases lay outside the gene matches. Germline CDR1 WNHNN, CDR2 SYGVQD (reference sequence). CDR3 size: 15 residues. CDR3 nucleotides: TGCGCCAGCAGTGAGTCCGGGACAGGGGTTGAGACCCAGTACTTC. Translating gives CASSESGTGVETQYF.

The V and J genes are TRBV6-4 and TRBJ2-1, with a possible D match to TRBD2 (7 bases). Per germline, CDR1 MRHNA and CDR2 SNTAGT. This CDR3 comprises 14 residues. Trimming took off 3 bases at V and 15 bases at J, with 21 bases between the two ends. The CDR3 region has the DNA TGTGCCAGCAGTGAGATGGGGGTCGGGGGGCCACTGTTCTTC. This sequence encodes CASSEMGVGGPLFF.

This clone was recorded a few times. V gene TRBV27 combines with J gene TRBJ1-5; D ambiguous. V lost 0 bases and J 2 bases, leaving 8 bases between the germline ends. The CDR3 consists of 15 residues. Per germline, CDR1 MNHEY and CDR2 SMNVEV (reference sequence). The CDR3 coding sequence is TGTGCCAGCAGTTTATCCCGGGGAGGCAATCAGCCCCAGCATTTT. Protein sequence: CASSLSRGGNQPQHF.

V gene TRBV5-1 combines with J gene TRBJ2-1; 10 bases match TRBD1. J gave up 8 bases and V 0 bases, and 5 bases lay outside the gene matches. CDR1 and CDR2 (germline): SGHRS, YFSETQ. CDR3 size: 15 residues. CDR3 DNA: TGCGCCAGCAGCTTGGCTTGGGACAGGGGATATGAGCAGTTCTTC. This codes for CASSLAWDRGYEQFF.

The V call is TRBV12-3 or TRBV12-4, the J call TRBJ2-7, with D perhaps matching TRBD2 (5 bases). This CDR3 region has 13 residues. Trimming removed 3 bases at V and 6 bases at J, with 12 bases between. CDR3 sequence reads: CASSFLPRAEQYF. CDR3 coding DNA: TGTGCCAGCAGTTTCCTCCCGCGGGCCGAGCAGTACTTC.

The rearrangement joins TRBV24-1 to TRBJ1-5; D is unclear. Germline CDR1 reads KGHDR; CDR2 reads SFDVKD. V dropped 5 bases and J dropped 4 bases, with 8 bases sitting between them. This CDR3 contains 13 residues. For the CDR3, the DNA is TGTGCCACCAGTGGACGAGGGAATCAGCCCCAGCATTTT. Translation gives CATSGRGNQPQHF.

The chain couples TRBV5-4 to TRBJ2-5; 10 positions agree with TRBD2. The V and J ends lost 1 base and 5 bases, in that order; junction bases with no gene match: 5. Germline loops: CDR1 SGHNT, CDR2 YYREEE (reference sequence). This CDR3 has 15 amino acids. The CDR3 loop is CASSLSSGGSETQYF. For the CDR3, the DNA is TGTGCCAGCAGCTTGTCTAGCGGGGGTAGTGAGACCCAGTACTTC.

This sequence joins TRBV19 and TRBJ1-2; no clear D gene. The CDR3 has 14 amino acids. Deletions cut 3 bases from V and 2 bases from J, with 10 bases between. Per germline, CDR1 LNHDA and CDR2 SQIVND (reference sequence). The CDR3 loop is CASSIAGSNYGYTF. As DNA, the CDR3 is TGTGCCAGTAGTATCGCAGGATCAAACTATGGCTACACCTTC.

The chain couples TRBV5-1 to TRBJ1-2; the match to TRBD1 covers 9 bases. The V gene's germline CDR1 is SGHRS and CDR2 YFSETQ. V lost 3 bases, J lost 7 bases, and 7 bases stayed unmatched. CDR3 length: 14 amino acids. CDR3 DNA: TGCGCCAGCAGCTACCCGGACAGGGGCGGTGGCTACACCTTC. Residues: CASSYPDRGGGYTF.